Included here is one T cell receptor beta chain sequence, with context. Its target antigen remains unknown. A read error may account for a junction end that differs from germline. The TCR beta CDR3 region was amplified from genomic DNA by two rounds of multiplex PCR. The first PCR round used primers specific to each TRBV and TRBJ gene, and the primer sequences were filed in Chinese patent CN105087789A. Universal primers were used in the second PCR round. The Roche High Pure PCR Template Preparation Kit was used to extract genomic DNA from frozen PBMCs. An Illumina HiSeq 3000 was used to sequence the libraries paired-end with 151 bp reads. In the source study's methods: CutAdapt was used to discard raw reads that did not contain the multiplex PCR primer sequences. Using PEAR, the high-quality paired reads were merged into contigs. TRB V, D and J gene segments were assigned to each contig with MiXCR by alignment to reference sequences. To remove sequencing errors, CDR3 sequences were clustered according to base quality and sequence similarity. Shannon entropy normalized by the natural log of productive TCR sequence number was used as the measure of diversity. Clonality was computed as one minus the ratio of Shannon entropy to the natural log of the number of unique clonotypes. Progression-free survival cut-offs for repertoire metrics were chosen using the Youden index of ROC curves, with analyses run in R 3.5.3. TCRdb trimmed the raw reads at Q25, called clones with MiXCR and kept productive beta chains. Entries are consolidated by CDR3 protein sequence, retaining the most common genes and DNA. TCRdb, not the original authors, processed these V and J calls. Counted in this sample were under 55,000 distinct CDR3 sequences; less than 45% of them appeared once. 9.2% of the sample lies in the top ten.

Spanning cysteine to phenylalanine, the CDR3 consists of 15 amino acids. Only the CDR3 part of the read is kept: 45 bases, read in frame from the first base. CDR1 and CDR2 are drawn from the germline V gene: SNHLY, FYNNEI. This sample was taken from a study of prognosis after radiotherapy for stage I lung cancer (dated by TCRdb to the early 2020s). As for the study more broadly: Between April 2018 and 2019, about 19 stage I NSCLC patients were enrolled in Nanjing, China. No patient received concurrent therapy alongside SBRT. About 20% of the 19 patients developed distant metastases after SBRT, at a median of about 7 months; the other 15 showed no significant progression. Squamous cell carcinoma histology was identified in over five patients, and adenocarcinoma histology was identified in more than ten patients. Peripheral blood TCR beta repertoires were profiled in stage I NSCLC patients before and after stereotactic body radiotherapy, and the study then linked these repertoires to distant failure. Newly diagnosed primary stage I lung tumors occurred in fourteen patients, and oligometastatic NSCLC after surgical resection of the primary tumor occurred in 4 or 5. Every patient was regarded as medically inoperable, because of comorbidities in 11 to 12 cases and refusal of surgery in over five cases. The cohort included about a dozen men and five to seven women, with a median age of around 70 years and a range of roughly 53 to 85 years. SBRT was given in 3 to 5 fractions with a biologically effective dose of at least 100 Gy, using image-guided IMRT or VMAT. For each of the roughly 20 patients, one blood sample was taken before SBRT and one after, so the study sequenced some 38 samples in total. Points the paper makes about the study in general: The study was limited by the small cohort and short follow-up, and independent validation of the study findings is required. Whether the expanded TCR clones were tumor-specific was not determined. Unique TCR clone counts fell after SBRT (median 10,088 before versus about 7,400 after; Wilcoxon paired P=0.011). TRBV and TRBJ usage frequencies reportedly differed by metastasis status, in two V genes at baseline and in eight or nine V and two J genes after SBRT. None of the reported P values were adjusted for multiple comparisons. Post-SBRT Shannon entropy and its change from baseline were lower in patients who developed distant metastases; baseline Shannon entropy was not associated with metastases.

All patients had node-negative disease on CT and PET/CT, and none had a history of other malignancies or had previously received chemotherapy or radiotherapy. About 6.2 milliliters of peripheral venous blood were drawn into EDTA tubes at each of two time points. Ficoll-Paque Plus density-gradient centrifugation was used to isolate PBMCs. Immediately after collection, samples were stored at -80 degrees C until analysis. The receptor chain draws on TRBV2 and TRBJ1-5; there is no confident call for the D gene. Sequencing was performed on PBMCs, taken before or after stereotactic body radiation therapy (not recorded which). This TCR came from a donor at least 50 years old with non-small cell lung cancer. At the DNA level, the sequence is TGTGCCAGCAGGGAAAGGTATTTTAGGAATCAGCACCAGCATTTT. It codes for CASRERYFRNQHQHF.